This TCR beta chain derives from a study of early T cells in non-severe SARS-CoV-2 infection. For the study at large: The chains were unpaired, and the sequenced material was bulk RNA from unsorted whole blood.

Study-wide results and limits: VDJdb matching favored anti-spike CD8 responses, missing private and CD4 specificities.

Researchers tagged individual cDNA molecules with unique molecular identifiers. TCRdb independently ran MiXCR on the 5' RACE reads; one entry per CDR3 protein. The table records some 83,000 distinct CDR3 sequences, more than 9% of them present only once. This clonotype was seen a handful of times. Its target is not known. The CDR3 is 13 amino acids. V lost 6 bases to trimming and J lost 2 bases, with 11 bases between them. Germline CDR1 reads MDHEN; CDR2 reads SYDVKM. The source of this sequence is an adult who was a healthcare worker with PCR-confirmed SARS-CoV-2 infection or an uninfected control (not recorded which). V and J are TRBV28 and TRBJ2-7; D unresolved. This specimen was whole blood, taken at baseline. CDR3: CASSFAGAYEQYF. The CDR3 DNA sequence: TGTGCCAGCAGCTTCGCCGGTGCCTACGAGCAGTACTTC.